A single sample is the source of the 30 T cell receptor beta chains below, sequenced in a study of OX40 agonist ivuxolimab in advanced cancers. Profiled with immunoSEQ multiplex PCR; TCRdb holds only in-frame clones, not every one. The sample lists about 88,000 clones, about 87% occurring once. Specimen: CD4+ or CD8+ T cells sorted from blood, collected in a trial of the OX40 agonist ivuxolimab. The receptors here all came from an adult with an advanced solid tumor such as melanoma, head and neck, liver or kidney cancer.

The chain has TRBV6-5 and TRBJ2-7; 7 positions match TRBD2. Germline lookup yields CDR1 MNHEY and CDR2 SVGAGI. V trimming: 8 bases; J trimming: 6 bases; junction bases outside the gene matches: 7. There are 12 residues in the CDR3. The chain's CDR3 is CASFKLASEQYF. The CDR3 DNA reads as TGTGCCAGCTTTAAACTAGCGTCCGAGCAGTACTTC.

The gene calls are TRBV6-1 and TRBJ2-1, with 9 bases lining up with TRBD2. This CDR3 comprises 15 residues. In germline, CDR1 is MNHNS, CDR2 SASEGT. Trimming at V came to 7 bases and at J to 7 bases, leaving 11 bases not matched to a gene. CDR3 loop: CASTLGAGGHNEQFF. As DNA, the CDR3 is TGTGCCAGCACCTTGGGGGCGGGGGGGCATAATGAGCAGTTCTTC.

With respect to this clone: Germline is not matched at one junction end, which may reflect a read error. For the CDR3, the DNA is TGCGCCAGCAGCTTGGAGGCTAGCGGGGGGCTGTTTTTT. Amino acids: CASSLEASGGLFF. The chain joins TRBV5-1 to TRBJ2-2; 10 positions match TRBD2. This CDR3 comprises 13 residues. Germline CDR1 reads SGHRS; CDR2 reads YFSETQ. The variable domain in full, with the rest retrieved from reference TRBV5-1 and TRBJ2-2, is KAGVTQTPRYLIKTRGQQVTLSCSPISGHRSVSWYQQTPGQGLQFLFEYFSETQRNKGNFPGRFSGRQFSNSRSEMNVSTLELGDSALYLCASSLEASGGLFFGEGSRLTVL.

The J gene is TRBJ2-3, the V gene TRBV19; D is perhaps TRBD1 (6 bases). Germline loops: CDR1 LNHDA, CDR2 SQIVND (reference sequence). The CDR3 is 13 amino acids. The ends were cut back, 5 bases at V and 5 bases at J, with 11 bases in the middle. CDR3 sequence (DNA): TGTGCCAGTAGTGATTTACAGGGAGATACGCAGTATTTT. This sequence encodes CASSDLQGDTQYF.

The chain links TRBV11-2 to TRBJ2-1; D uncertain. This CDR3 contains 13 residues. V gave up 0 bases and J gave up 9 bases, with 9 bases separating them. Germline CDR1 is SGHAT and CDR2 is FQNNGV. CDR3 region: CASSLDDSLEQFF. The CDR3 DNA follows: TGTGCCAGCAGCTTAGATGATTCCCTTGAGCAGTTCTTC.

This chain connects TRBV18 to TRBJ2-2; D not certain. The CDR3 is 12 residues long. In germline, CDR1 is KGHSH, CDR2 LQKENI. The ends were cut back, 4 bases at V and 1 base at J, with 1 base in the middle. The DNA of the CDR3 is TGTGCCAGCTCACGGAACACCGGGGAGCTGTTTTTT. Amino acid sequence: CASSRNTGELFF.

J is TRBJ2-3 and V is TRBV10-2, with 7 bases that match TRBD2. V was clipped by 0 bases and J by 2 bases; unmatched bases: 11. The germline V gene has CDR1 WSHSY and CDR2 SAAADI. The CDR3 is 18 amino acids. CDR3 coding DNA: TGCGCCAGCAGTGAGTCGAAAAGGGGAGGGTCCTCCACAGATACGCAGTATTTT. Amino acids: CASSESKRGGSSTDTQYF.

This clone was recorded a few times. The V and J genes are TRBV7-8 and TRBJ2-5; TRBD1 or TRBD2 may be the D gene (7 bases each). CDR3 length equals 16 residues. Trimming removed 5 bases from V and 2 bases from J, with 18 bases in between. CDR1 and CDR2 from the germline V gene are SGHVS and FQNEAQ. The CDR3 DNA reads as TGTGCCAGCAGCCAGGGGGTGACTAGCCCTCAAGAGACCCAGTACTTC. It encodes CASSQGVTSPQETQYF.

In DNA form, the CDR3 reads TGTGCTAGTGGTTTCGGCGGGGGGGCGATTGAGCAGTTCTTC. It specifies CASGFGGGAIEQFF. This chain joins TRBV12-5 and TRBJ2-1; 9 nucleotides match TRBD2. This CDR3 spans 14 amino acids. V was clipped by 3 bases and J by 9 bases; unmatched bases: 6. The germline gives CDR1 LGHNT, CDR2 FRNRAP. The full variable domain, rest sourced from reference TRBV12-5 and TRBJ2-1, is DARVTQTPRHKVTEMGQEVTMRCQPILGHNTVFWYRQTMMQGLELLAYFRNRAPLDDSGMPKDRFSAEMPDATLATLKIQPSEPRDSAVYFCASGFGGGAIEQFFGPGTRLTVL.

Of note for this clone: Distinct nucleotide sequences in the sample also encode this CDR3. The chain recombines TRBV7-2 with TRBJ1-1; D gene uncertain. CDR3 length equals 13 residues. Germline assignment: CDR1 SGHTA and CDR2 FQGNSA. V gave up 1 base and J gave up 2 bases, with 5 bases separating them. In nucleotides, the CDR3 is TGTGCCAGCAGCTTAGACAGAAACACTGAAGCTTTCTTT. It encodes CASSLDRNTEAFF.

This clone was seen a few times. V is TRBV6-1 and J is TRBJ1-5, with 10 bases lining up with TRBD1. The V gene end was trimmed by 8 bases and the J gene end by 7 bases; junction bases not matched to a gene: 11. The length of the CDR3 is 15 residues. Germline assignment: CDR1 MNHNS and CDR2 SASEGT. The CDR3 here is CASGRAGTGEQPQHF. The CDR3 DNA reads TGTGCCAGCGGCCGGGCTGGGACAGGGGAGCAGCCCCAGCATTTT.

This clone was recorded once. This chain joins TRBV14 and TRBJ2-1; 13 nucleotides match TRBD2. The junction had 7 bases not matched to a gene; V was cut back by 4 bases and J by 10 bases. The CDR3 loop spans 15 amino acids. Germline V gene lookup returns CDR1 SGHDN and CDR2 FVKESK. DNA for the CDR3: TGTGCCAGCAGCCGCGGACTAGCGGGAGTGAAGGAGCAGTTCTTC. Encoded protein: CASSRGLAGVKEQFF.

The genes are TRBV10-3 and TRBJ2-7; 11 nucleotides align to TRBD1. Germline lookup yields CDR1 ENHRY and CDR2 SYGVKD. The CDR3 extends over 16 amino acids. V was clipped by 4 bases and J by 0 bases; unmatched bases: 5. Written as DNA, the CDR3 is TGTGCCATCAGTGCCCGGACAGGGGGCCCCTCCTACGAGCAGTACTTC. As protein: CAISARTGGPSYEQYF.

This clone was seen once. The V and J genes are TRBV11-3 and TRBJ1-5; D uncertain. Trimming stripped 2 bases from V and 1 base from J, with 15 bases between. The CDR3 is 17 amino acids. CDR1 and CDR2 from the germline V gene are SGHNT and YENEEA. CDR3 residues: CASSLKVRQESNQPQHF. Here the CDR3 DNA reads TGTGCCAGCAGCTTAAAGGTAAGGCAGGAAAGCAATCAGCCCCAGCATTTT.

J is TRBJ2-1 and V is TRBV7-9; 10 bases fit TRBD1. The trim removed 3 bases at V and 5 bases at J, leaving 1 base unmatched. Germline V gene data show CDR1 as SEHNR and CDR2 as FQNEAQ (reference sequence). The CDR3 extends over 14 amino acids. CDR3 coding DNA: TGTGCCAGCAGCTTTGGGACAGGGGACAATGAGCAGTTCTTC. It codes for CASSFGTGDNEQFF. The full variable domain, in which reference TRBV7-9 and TRBJ2-1 provide the parts outside the CDR3, is DTGVSQNPRHKITKRGQNVTFRCDPISEHNRLYWYRQTLGQGPEFLTYFQNEAQLEKSRLLSDRFSAERPKGSFSTLEIQRTEQGDSAMYLCASSFGTGDNEQFFGPGTRLTVL.

The chain uses TRBV6-1 and TRBJ2-2; perhaps TRBD1 as D (7 bases). Germline V lookup: CDR1 MNHNS, CDR2 SASEGT. The CDR3 spans 15 residues. Trimming stripped 7 bases from V and 2 bases from J, with 14 bases between. CDR3 sequence (DNA): TGTGCCAGCATCGGAGGGGGCCGTAACACCGGGGAGCTGTTTTTT. Translation: CASIGGGRNTGELFF.

The rearrangement links TRBV5-4 to TRBJ2-3; the D gene is possibly TRBD1 (6 bases). The V and J ends lost 2 bases and 6 bases respectively, with 22 bases between them. The germline V gene has CDR1 SGHNT and CDR2 YYREEE (reference sequence). The CDR3 contains 17 residues. The CDR3 protein is CASSFEVSGQWTDTQYF. CDR3 DNA sequence: TGTGCCAGCAGCTTTGAAGTGTCAGGACAGTGGACGGATACGCAGTATTTT.

The chain joins TRBV16 to TRBJ1-1; 7 bases line up with TRBD1. The V gene end was trimmed by 1 base and the J gene end by 4 bases; junction bases not matched to a gene: 9. Germline values: CDR1 KGHSY, CDR2 FQNENV. The CDR3 extends over 16 amino acids. The CDR3 nucleotides are TGTGCCAGCAGCCAATTCCCGGGACAGTCGGGCACTGAAGCTTTCTTT. Translating it yields CASSQFPGQSGTEAFF.

The V gene is TRBV6-1, the J gene TRBJ2-5, with 7 bases aligning to TRBD1. The CDR3 runs to 14 residues. After removal of 3 bases from V and 5 bases from J, the junction contained 6 bases not matched to a gene. CDR1 MNHNS and CDR2 SASEGT come from the germline V gene. DNA for the CDR3: TGTGCCAGCAGTGACAACGACAGGGAGGAGACCCAGTACTTC. This encodes CASSDNDREETQYF.

V gene TRBV19 combines with J gene TRBJ1-5; D unclear. Deletions cut 3 bases from V and 2 bases from J, with 14 bases between. The CDR3 length is 16 residues. The germline gives CDR1 LNHDA, CDR2 SQIVND (reference sequence). CDR3 protein: CASSMDGMVGNQPQHF. The CDR3 DNA follows: TGTGCCAGTAGTATGGACGGGATGGTAGGCAATCAGCCCCAGCATTTT.

The rearrangement joins TRBV5-1 to TRBJ1-3; D is perhaps TRBD1 (6 bases). The CDR3 consists of 15 residues. Germline lookup yields CDR1 SGHRS and CDR2 YFSETQ. V lost 0 bases and J lost 3, with 10 bases in between. The CDR3 coding sequence is TGCGCCAGCAGCTTGGACAGGGACAATGGAAACACCATATATTTT. Translating gives CASSLDRDNGNTIYF.

The rearrangement links TRBV19 to TRBJ2-3; D is unresolved. The germline gives CDR1 LNHDA, CDR2 SQIVND (reference sequence). The CDR3 extends over 14 amino acids. V lost 5 bases and J 3 bases, leaving 12 bases between the germline ends. This chain's CDR3 is CASSPTASTDTQYF. CDR3 nucleotide sequence: TGTGCCAGTAGTCCGACTGCCTCGACAGATACGCAGTATTTT.

This chain joins TRBV7-9 and TRBJ2-4; D unclear. The CDR3 length is 16 residues. The germline V gene encodes CDR1 SEHNR and CDR2 FQNEAQ (reference sequence). Trimming took 5 bases from V and 0 from J, leaving 14 bases between them. The CDR3 region has the DNA TGTGCCAGCAGCCGAACCAATTCCGTAGCCAAAAACATTCAGTACTTC. Protein sequence: CASSRTNSVAKNIQYF.

The chain has TRBV6-5 and TRBJ2-7; D is perhaps TRBD2 (6 bases). Trimming took 4 bases from V and 3 from J, leaving 16 bases between them. Germline CDR1 MNHEY, CDR2 SVGAGI. This CDR3 has 15 amino acids. CDR3 residues: CASSSPGQGLYEQYF. CDR3 in DNA: TGTGCCAGCAGTTCCCCCGGCCAGGGACTCTACGAGCAGTACTTC.

The chain joins TRBV29-1 to TRBJ2-1; the match to TRBD1 covers 8 bases. The CDR3 runs to 14 residues. Germline CDR1 and CDR2: SQVTM and ANQGSEA. V shed 3 bases, J shed 3 bases, and the junction held 4 bases outside the gene matches. CDR3 residues: CSVDWTGLYNEQFF. CDR3 nucleotides: TGCAGCGTTGACTGGACAGGGCTCTACAATGAGCAGTTCTTC.

The J gene is TRBJ1-4, the V gene TRBV7-2, with D maybe TRBD1 (5 bases). The germline gives CDR1 SGHTA, CDR2 FQGNSA. The CDR3 has 17 amino acids. V lost 1 base and J lost 5, with 17 bases in between. CDR3: CASSLDPLAGLNEKLFF. As DNA, the CDR3 is TGTGCCAGCAGCTTAGACCCCTTGGCAGGGCTGAATGAAAAACTGTTTTTT. Full variable domain (missing parts from reference TRBV7-2 and TRBJ1-4): GAGVSQSPSNKVTEKGKDVELRCDPISGHTALYWYRQSLGQGLEFLIYFQGNSAPDKSGLPSDRFSAERTGGSVSTLTIQRTQQEDSAVYLCASSLDPLAGLNEKLFFGSGTQLSVL.

V gene TRBV29-1 combines with J gene TRBJ2-1; 12 bases map to TRBD2. Germline lookup yields CDR1 SQVTM and CDR2 ANQGSEA. V shed 2 bases and J 9 bases; nucleotides not matched to a gene: 2. This CDR3 has 13 residues. CDR3 in amino acids: CSVERTSGTEQFF. CDR3 bases: TGCAGCGTTGAAAGGACTAGCGGGACTGAGCAGTTCTTC.

V gene TRBV6-6 combines with J gene TRBJ2-5, with TRBD2 matching 13 bases. The J segment lost 8 bases and the V segment lost 5 bases, leaving 11 bases of the junction unmatched. Germline V gene lookup returns CDR1 MNHNY and CDR2 SVGAGI (reference sequence). The CDR3 runs to 16 residues. CDR3 amino acids: CASSTGLAGATSTQYF. The CDR3 DNA follows: TGTGCCAGCAGTACCGGACTAGCGGGGGCAACCTCTACCCAGTACTTC.

This clone was seen a few times. The gene calls are TRBV10-3 and TRBJ2-3; 8 bases are shared with TRBD2. V lost 4 bases to trimming and J lost 0 bases; unmatched junction nucleotides: 9. The CDR3 extends over 17 amino acids. Per the germline V gene, CDR1 is ENHRY and CDR2 is SYGVKD. The CDR3 coding sequence is TGTGCCATCAGTGGGGAGAGCGGGAGTTCGAGCACAGATACGCAGTATTTT. It encodes CAISGESGSSSTDTQYF.

This chain links TRBV18 with TRBJ2-5, with a possible D match to TRBD1 (5 bases). Germline assignment: CDR1 KGHSH and CDR2 LQKENI. V lost 1 base and J 1 base, leaving 7 bases between the germline ends. This CDR3 contains 14 residues. The CDR3 nucleotides are TGTGCCAGCTCACCACTCCAGGGCCAAGAGACCCAGTACTTC. Residues: CASSPLQGQETQYF.